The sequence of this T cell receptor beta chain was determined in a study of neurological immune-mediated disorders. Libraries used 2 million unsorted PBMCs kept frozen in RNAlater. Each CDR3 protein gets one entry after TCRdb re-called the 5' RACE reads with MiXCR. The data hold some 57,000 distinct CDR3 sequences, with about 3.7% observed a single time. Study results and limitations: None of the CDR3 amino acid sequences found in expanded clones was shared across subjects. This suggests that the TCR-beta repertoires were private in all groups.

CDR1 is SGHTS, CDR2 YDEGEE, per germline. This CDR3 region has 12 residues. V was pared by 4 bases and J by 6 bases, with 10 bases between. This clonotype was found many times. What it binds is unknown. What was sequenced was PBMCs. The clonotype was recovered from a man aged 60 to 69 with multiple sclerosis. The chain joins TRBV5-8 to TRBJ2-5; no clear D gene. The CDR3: CASSLTPQTQYF. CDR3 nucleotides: TGTGCCAGCAGCCTGACCCCCCAGACCCAGTACTTC.